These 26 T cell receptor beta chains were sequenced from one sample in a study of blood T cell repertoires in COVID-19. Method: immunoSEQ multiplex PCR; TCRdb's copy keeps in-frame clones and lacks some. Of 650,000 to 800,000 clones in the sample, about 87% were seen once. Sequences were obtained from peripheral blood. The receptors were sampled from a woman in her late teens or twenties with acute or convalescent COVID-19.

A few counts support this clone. The CDR3: CASSQEMVDTIYF. The CDR3 DNA is TGTGCCAGCTCCCAAGAAATGGTAGACACCATATATTTT. V gene TRBV18 combines with J gene TRBJ1-3; D not certain. V lost 6 bases and J 8 bases, leaving 14 bases between the germline ends. Germline V gene data show CDR1 as KGHSH and CDR2 as LQKENI. This CDR3 is 13 amino acids long.

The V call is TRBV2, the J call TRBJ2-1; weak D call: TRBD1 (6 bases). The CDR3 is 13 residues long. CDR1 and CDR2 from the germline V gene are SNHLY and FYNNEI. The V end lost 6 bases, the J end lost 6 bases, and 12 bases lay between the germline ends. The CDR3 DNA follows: TGTGCCAGCAGGGCAGGGGCCTCCAATGAGCAGTTCTTC. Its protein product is CASRAGASNEQFF.

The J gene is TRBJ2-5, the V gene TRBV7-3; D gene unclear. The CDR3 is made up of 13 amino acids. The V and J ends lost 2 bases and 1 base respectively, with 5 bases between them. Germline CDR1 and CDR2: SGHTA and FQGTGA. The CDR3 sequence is CASSLYSQETQYF. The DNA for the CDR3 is TGTGCCAGCAGCTTATACAGCCAAGAGACCCAGTACTTC.

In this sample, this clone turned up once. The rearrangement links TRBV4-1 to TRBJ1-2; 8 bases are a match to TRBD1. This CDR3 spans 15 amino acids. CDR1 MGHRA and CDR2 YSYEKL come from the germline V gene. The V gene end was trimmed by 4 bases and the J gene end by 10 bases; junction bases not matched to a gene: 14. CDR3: CASSRHTGGQKDYTF. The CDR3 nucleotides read TGCGCCAGCAGCCGACACACAGGGGGTCAGAAGGACTACACCTTC.

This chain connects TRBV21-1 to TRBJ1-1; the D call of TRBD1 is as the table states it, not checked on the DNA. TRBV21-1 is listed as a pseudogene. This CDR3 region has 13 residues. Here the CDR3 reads CASDISRNTEAFF. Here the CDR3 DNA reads TGTGCCAGTGACATCTCCAGGAACACTGAAGCTTTCTTT.

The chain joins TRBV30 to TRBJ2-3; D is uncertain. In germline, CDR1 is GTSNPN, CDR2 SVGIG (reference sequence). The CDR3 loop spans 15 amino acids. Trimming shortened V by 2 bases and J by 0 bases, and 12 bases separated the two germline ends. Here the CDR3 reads CAWSPSVSSTDTQYF. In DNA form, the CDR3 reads TGTGCCTGGAGTCCCTCCGTAAGCAGCACAGATACGCAGTATTTT.

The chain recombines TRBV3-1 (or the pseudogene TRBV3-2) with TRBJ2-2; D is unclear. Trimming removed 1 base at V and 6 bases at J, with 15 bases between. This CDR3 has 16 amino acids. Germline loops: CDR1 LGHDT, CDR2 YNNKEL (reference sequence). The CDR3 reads CASSQARFAGPGELFF. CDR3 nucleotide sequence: TGTGCCAGCAGCCAAGCTCGGTTTGCAGGCCCCGGGGAGCTGTTTTTT.

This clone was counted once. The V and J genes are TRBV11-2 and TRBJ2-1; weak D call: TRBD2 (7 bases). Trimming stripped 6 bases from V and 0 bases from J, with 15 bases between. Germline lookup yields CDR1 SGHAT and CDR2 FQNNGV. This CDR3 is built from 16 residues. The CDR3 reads CASRGGEAPSYNEQFF. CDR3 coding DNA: TGTGCCAGCAGAGGGGGGGAGGCTCCCTCCTACAATGAGCAGTTCTTC.

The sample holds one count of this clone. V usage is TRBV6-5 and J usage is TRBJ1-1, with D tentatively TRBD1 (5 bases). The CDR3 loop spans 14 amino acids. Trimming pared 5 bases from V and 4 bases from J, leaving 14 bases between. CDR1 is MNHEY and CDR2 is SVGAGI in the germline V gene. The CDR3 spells CASSHNRPRTEAFF. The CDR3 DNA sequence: TGTGCCAGCAGTCACAACAGGCCCCGCACTGAAGCTTTCTTT.

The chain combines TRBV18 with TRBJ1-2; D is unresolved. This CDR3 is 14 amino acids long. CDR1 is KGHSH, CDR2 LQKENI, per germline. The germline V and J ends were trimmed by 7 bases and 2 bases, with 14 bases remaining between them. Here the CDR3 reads CASFPSGINYGYTF. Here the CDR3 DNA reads TGTGCCAGCTTCCCTTCGGGGATAAACTATGGCTACACCTTC.

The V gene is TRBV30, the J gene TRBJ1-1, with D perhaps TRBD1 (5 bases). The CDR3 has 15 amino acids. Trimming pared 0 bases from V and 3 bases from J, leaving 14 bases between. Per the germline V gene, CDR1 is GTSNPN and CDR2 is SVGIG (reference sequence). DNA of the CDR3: TGTGCCTGGAGTGTACTGGGAGGGACGGACACTGAAGCTTTCTTT. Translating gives CAWSVLGGTDTEAFF.

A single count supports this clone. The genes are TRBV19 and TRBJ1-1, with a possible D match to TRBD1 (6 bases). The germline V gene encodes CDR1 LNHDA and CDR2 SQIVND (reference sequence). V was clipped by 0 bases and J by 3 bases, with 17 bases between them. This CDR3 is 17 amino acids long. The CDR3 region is CASSIDLGTRGHTEAFF. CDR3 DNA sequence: TGTGCCAGTAGTATAGATCTCGGGACACGTGGTCACACTGAAGCTTTCTTT.

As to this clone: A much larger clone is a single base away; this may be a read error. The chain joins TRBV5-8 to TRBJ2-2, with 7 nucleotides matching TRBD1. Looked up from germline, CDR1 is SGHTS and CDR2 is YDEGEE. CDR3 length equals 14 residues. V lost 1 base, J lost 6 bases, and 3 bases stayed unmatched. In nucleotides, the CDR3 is TGTGCCAGCAGCTTGACAGGGGCGGCCGGGGAGCTGTTTTTT. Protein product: CASSLTGAAGELFF. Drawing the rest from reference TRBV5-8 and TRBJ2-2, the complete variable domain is EAGVTQSPTHLIKTRGQQATLRCSPISGHTSVYWYQQALGLGLQFLLWYDEGEERNRGNFPPRFSGRQFPNYSSELNVNALELEDSALYLCASSLTGAAGELFFGEGSRLTVL.

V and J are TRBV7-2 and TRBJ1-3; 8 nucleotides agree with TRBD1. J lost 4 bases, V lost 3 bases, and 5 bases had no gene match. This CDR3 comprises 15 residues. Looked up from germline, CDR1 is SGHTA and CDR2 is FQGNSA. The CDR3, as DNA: TGTGCCAGCAGCTTCCGGACAGGGCAGGGAAACACCATATATTTT. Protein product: CASSFRTGQGNTIYF.

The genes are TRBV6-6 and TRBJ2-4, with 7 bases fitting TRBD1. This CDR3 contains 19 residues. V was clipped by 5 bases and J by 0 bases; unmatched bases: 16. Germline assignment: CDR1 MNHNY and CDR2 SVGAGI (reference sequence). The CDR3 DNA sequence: TGTGCCAGCAGTCGCGGGCTCCGGACAGGACTCTTAGCCAAAAACATTCAGTACTTC. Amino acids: CASSRGLRTGLLAKNIQYF.

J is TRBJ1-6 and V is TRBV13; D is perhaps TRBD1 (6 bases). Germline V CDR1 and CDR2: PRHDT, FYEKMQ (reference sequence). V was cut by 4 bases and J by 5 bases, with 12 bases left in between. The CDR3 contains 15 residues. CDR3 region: CASSSGTNNNSPLHF. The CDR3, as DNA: TGTGCCAGCAGCTCCGGGACAAATAATAATTCACCCCTCCACTTT.

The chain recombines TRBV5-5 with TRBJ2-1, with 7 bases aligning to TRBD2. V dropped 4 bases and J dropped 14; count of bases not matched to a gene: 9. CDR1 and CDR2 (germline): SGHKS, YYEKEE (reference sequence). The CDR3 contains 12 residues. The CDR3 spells CASSLTSGVEFF. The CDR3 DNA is TGTGCCAGCAGCCTCACGAGCGGGGTGGAGTTCTTC.

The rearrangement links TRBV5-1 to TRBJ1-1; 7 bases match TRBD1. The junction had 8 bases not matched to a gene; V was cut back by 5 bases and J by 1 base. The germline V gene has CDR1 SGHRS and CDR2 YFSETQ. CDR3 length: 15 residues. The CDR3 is CASREPGQQNTEAFF. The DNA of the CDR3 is TGCGCCAGCAGGGAGCCGGGACAGCAGAACACTGAAGCTTTCTTT.

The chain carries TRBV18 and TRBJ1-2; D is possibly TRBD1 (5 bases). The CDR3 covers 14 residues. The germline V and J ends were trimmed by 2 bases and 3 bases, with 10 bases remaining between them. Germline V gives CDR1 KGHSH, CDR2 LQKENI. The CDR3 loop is CASSPGAWDYGYTF. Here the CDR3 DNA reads TGTGCCAGCTCACCAGGGGCCTGGGACTATGGCTACACCTTC.

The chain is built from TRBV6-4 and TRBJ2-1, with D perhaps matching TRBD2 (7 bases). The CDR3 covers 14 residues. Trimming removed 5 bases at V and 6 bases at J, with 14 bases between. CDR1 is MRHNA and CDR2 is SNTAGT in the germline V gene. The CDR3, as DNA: TGTGCCAGCAGTCAAGGGGGGGCCCTCAATGAGCAGTTCTTC. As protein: CASSQGGALNEQFF.

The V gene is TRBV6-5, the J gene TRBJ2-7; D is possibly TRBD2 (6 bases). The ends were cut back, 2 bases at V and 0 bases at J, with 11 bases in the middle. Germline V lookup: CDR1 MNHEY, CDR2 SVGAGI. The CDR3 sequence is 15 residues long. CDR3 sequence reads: CASSYGTPSSYEQYF. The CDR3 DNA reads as TGTGCCAGCAGTTACGGGACTCCTAGCTCCTACGAGCAGTACTTC.

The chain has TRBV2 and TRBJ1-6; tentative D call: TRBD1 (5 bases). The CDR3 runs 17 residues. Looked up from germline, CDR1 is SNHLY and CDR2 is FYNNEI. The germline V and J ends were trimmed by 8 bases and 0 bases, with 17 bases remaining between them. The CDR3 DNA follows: TGTGCCAGCGGTTCTTCAGGGATTTACTCCTATAATTCACCCCTCCACTTT. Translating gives CASGSSGIYSYNSPLHF.

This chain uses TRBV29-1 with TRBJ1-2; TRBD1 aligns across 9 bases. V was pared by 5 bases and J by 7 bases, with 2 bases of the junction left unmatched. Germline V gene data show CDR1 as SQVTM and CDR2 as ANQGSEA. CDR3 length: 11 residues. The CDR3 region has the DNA TGCAGCGTTCTACAGGGGGCTGGCTACACCTTC. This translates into CSVLQGAGYTF.

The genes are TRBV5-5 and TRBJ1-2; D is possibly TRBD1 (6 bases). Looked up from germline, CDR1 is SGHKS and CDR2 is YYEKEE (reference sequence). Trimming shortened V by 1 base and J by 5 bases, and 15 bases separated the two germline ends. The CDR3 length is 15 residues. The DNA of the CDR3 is TGTGCCAGCAGCTTGTCCCCCCCAGGGGCTTATGGCTACACCTTC. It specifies CASSLSPPGAYGYTF.

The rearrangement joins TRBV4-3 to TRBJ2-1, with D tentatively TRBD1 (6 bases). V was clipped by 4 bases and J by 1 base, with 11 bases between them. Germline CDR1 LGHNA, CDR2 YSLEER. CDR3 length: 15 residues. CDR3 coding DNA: TGCGCCAGCAGCCCCCTGGACAGATCCTACAATGAGCAGTTCTTC. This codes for CASSPLDRSYNEQFF.

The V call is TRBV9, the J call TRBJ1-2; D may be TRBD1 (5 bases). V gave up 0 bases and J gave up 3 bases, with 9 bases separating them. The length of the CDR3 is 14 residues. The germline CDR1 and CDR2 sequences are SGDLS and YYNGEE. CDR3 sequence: CASSVGGADYGYTF. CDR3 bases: TGTGCCAGCAGCGTAGGGGGCGCAGACTATGGCTACACCTTC.